Following are 18 T cell receptor beta chains from one sample sequenced in a study of T cells in tuberculosis. TCRdb's table, derived via immunoSEQ multiplex PCR, lists solely in-frame clones and lacks some. Among around 25,000 clones, roughly 92% were seen once, and the ten largest hold 15% to 20%. Sequencing was performed on PBMCs. The receptors stem from a donor between 5 and 29 years old with latent tuberculosis or without tuberculosis infection. Some clones in this sample may be carry-over from other donors' samples.

This clone was detected once. The chain uses TRBV7-2 and TRBJ2-3; 15 bases match TRBD2. The CDR3 spans 19 residues. The ends lost 0 bases at V and 8 bases at J; junction bases unmatched: 12. The germline V gene has CDR1 SGHTA and CDR2 FQGNSA. The CDR3 is CASSLAAMGLAGGRGTQYF. The DNA of the CDR3 is TGTGCCAGCAGCTTAGCCGCAATGGGACTAGCGGGAGGTCGGGGTACGCAGTATTTT.

The chain couples TRBV6-5 to TRBJ2-7; TRBD1 might be the D (5 bases). The germline V gene has CDR1 MNHEY and CDR2 SVGAGI. CDR3 size: 12 residues. V gave up 6 bases and J gave up 4 bases, with 10 bases separating them. CDR3 protein: CASSPDIYEQYF. In DNA, the CDR3 is TGTGCCAGCAGCCCGGACATTTACGAGCAGTACTTC.

This chain connects TRBV19 to TRBJ2-7, with 10 bases aligning to TRBD2. This CDR3 is 16 amino acids long. Looked up from germline, CDR1 is LNHDA and CDR2 is SQIVND (reference sequence). Germline trimming cut 3 bases from V and 3 bases from J; bases unmatched to any gene: 8. CDR3 residues: CASSIQAGGPNYEQYF. The CDR3 DNA sequence: TGTGCCAGTAGTATTCAAGCGGGAGGGCCCAACTACGAGCAGTACTTC.

The rearrangement links TRBV4-1 to TRBJ1-2; TRBD1 is a possible D gene (5 bases). Germline-derived CDR1 and CDR2 are MGHRA and YSYEKL. Trimming cost V 4 bases and J 0 bases, with 12 bases left between them. This CDR3 region has 15 residues. The CDR3 protein is CASSLSGEPNYGYTF. The CDR3 nucleotides read TGCGCCAGCAGCCTATCGGGGGAGCCTAACTATGGCTACACCTTC.

The genes are TRBV7-2 and TRBJ2-1, with 7 bases that match TRBD2. V lost 2 bases and J lost 10; bases outside the gene matches: 2. Germline CDR1 reads SGHTA; CDR2 reads FQGNSA. The CDR3 has 12 residues. CDR3 in DNA: TGTGCCAGCAGCTTATACGGGGGGGAGCAGTTCTTC. Translated, it gives CASSLYGGEQFF. Full variable domain (missing parts from reference TRBV7-2 and TRBJ2-1): GAGVSQSPSNKVTEKGKDVELRCDPISGHTALYWYRQSLGQGLEFLIYFQGNSAPDKSGLPSDRFSAERTGGSVSTLTIQRTQQEDSAVYLCASSLYGGEQFFGPGTRLTVL.

The chain carries TRBV6-9 and TRBJ2-7, with 7 positions matching TRBD1. There are 12 residues in the CDR3. J lost 3 bases, V lost 7 bases, and 3 bases had no gene match. The germline gives CDR1 MNHGY, CDR2 SVAAGI. The CDR3 spells CASKWDSYEQYF. The CDR3 nucleotides read TGTGCCAGCAAATGGGACAGCTACGAGCAGTACTTC.

The chain links TRBV4-3 to TRBJ2-7, with 7 positions matching TRBD1. V lost 0 bases to trimming and J lost 4 bases; unmatched junction nucleotides: 9. Germline-derived CDR1 and CDR2 are LGHNA and YSLEER. CDR3 size: 16 residues. The DNA of the CDR3 is TGCGCCAGCAGCCAAGATTTGGGACAGAGGAATTACGAGCAGTACTTC. This sequence encodes CASSQDLGQRNYEQYF.

The genes are TRBV18 and TRBJ2-3; D perhaps matches TRBD1 (6 bases). V was trimmed by 6 bases and J by 6 bases, leaving 10 bases between them. In germline, CDR1 is KGHSH, CDR2 LQKENI. The CDR3 runs to 12 residues. The CDR3 loop is CASSHRADTQYF. The CDR3 DNA reads TGTGCCAGCTCCCACAGGGCGGATACGCAGTATTTT.

In its sample, this clone was seen once. This sequence joins TRBV7-9 and TRBJ2-2; 10 positions match TRBD2. The ends lost 2 bases at V and 7 bases at J; junction bases unmatched: 16. Per germline, CDR1 SEHNR and CDR2 FQNEAQ (reference sequence). This CDR3 region has 19 residues. CDR3 DNA: TGTGCCAGCAGCTTACCCGAGGGGGCTAGCGGGAGTTCGAACGGGGAGCTGTTTTTT. The encoded protein is CASSLPEGASGSSNGELFF.

The chain carries TRBV6-4 and TRBJ1-3, with a weak D call TRBD1 (6 bases). Trimming stripped 1 base from V and 0 bases from J, with 13 bases between. The CDR3 loop spans 17 amino acids. Germline-derived CDR1 and CDR2 are MRHNA and SNTAGT. CDR3 nucleotides: TGTGCCAGCAGTGACTGGGACACCGAAAGCTCTGGAAACACCATATATTTT. Its translation is CASSDWDTESSGNTIYF.

This rearrangement joins TRBV6-1 to TRBJ2-1; 11 bases map to TRBD2. CDR1 and CDR2 from the germline V gene are MNHNS and SASEGT. This CDR3 is 16 amino acids long. V lost 3 bases to trimming and J lost 6 bases; unmatched junction nucleotides: 7. Here the CDR3 DNA reads TGTGCCAGCAGTGAGCTAGGGACTAGCGGATCCAATGAGCAGTTCTTC. This translates into CASSELGTSGSNEQFF.

V and J are TRBV5-1 and TRBJ2-2, with 8 bases fitting TRBD1. Germline-derived CDR1 and CDR2 are SGHRS and YFSETQ. V was clipped by 5 bases and J by 3 bases; unmatched bases: 12. CDR3 length: 17 residues. Here the CDR3 reads CASSPTLYRGYTGELFF. Written as DNA, the CDR3 is TGCGCCAGCAGTCCGACCCTCTACAGGGGGTACACCGGGGAGCTGTTTTTT.

The chain joins TRBV4-1 to TRBJ2-3, with unresolved D. The CDR3 covers 15 residues. V lost 1 base, J lost 4 bases, and 12 bases lay in between. From germline, CDR1 is MGHRA and CDR2 YSYEKL. The CDR3: CASSQVGSRSDTQYF. The CDR3 coding sequence is TGCGCCAGCAGCCAAGTGGGTAGCCGATCAGATACGCAGTATTTT.

The V call is TRBV7-2, the J call TRBJ2-7; 10 bases line up with TRBD1. V shed 5 bases, J shed 7 bases, and the junction held 11 bases outside the gene matches. The CDR3 is 15 residues long. Germline V CDR1 and CDR2: SGHTA, FQGNSA. In DNA, the CDR3 is TGTGCCAGCAGCATATTCCGGGACAGGGGTTGGGAGCAGTACTTC. It is translated as CASSIFRDRGWEQYF.

The chain combines TRBV6-1 with TRBJ1-1; D not resolved. Germline-derived CDR1 and CDR2 are MNHNS and SASEGT. The CDR3 length is 10 residues. Trimming left V 8 bases short and J 3 bases short, with 4 bases between. The CDR3 sequence: CASLYTEAFF. Written as DNA, the CDR3 is TGTGCCAGCCTTTACACTGAAGCTTTCTTT.

In its sample, this clone was seen once. The V gene is TRBV4-3, the J gene TRBJ2-1, with a weak D call TRBD1 (6 bases). The V end lost 4 bases, the J end lost 0 bases, and 10 bases lay between the germline ends. CDR1 and CDR2 from the germline V gene are LGHNA and YSLEER. The CDR3 extends over 15 amino acids. The CDR3 nucleotides read TGCGCCAGCAGCCGGCCAGGGGTCTCCTACAATGAGCAGTTCTTC. Amino acid sequence: CASSRPGVSYNEQFF.

A few counts support this clone. This chain uses TRBV7-3 with TRBJ2-2, with D tentatively TRBD1 (6 bases). Trimming took 2 bases from V and 8 from J, leaving 9 bases between them. Per the germline V gene, CDR1 is SGHTA and CDR2 is FQGTGA. The CDR3 is made up of 13 amino acids. The CDR3 reads CASSLGGIGELFF. The DNA for the CDR3 is TGTGCCAGCAGCTTAGGGGGCATAGGGGAGCTGTTTTTT.

To note about this clone: The same CDR3 is also encoded by other DNA sequences in this sample. The chain links TRBV5-1 to TRBJ1-3, with no clear D. The CDR3 consists of 14 residues. Trimming left V 2 bases short and J 0 bases short, with 6 bases between. Germline loops: CDR1 SGHRS, CDR2 YFSETQ. The CDR3: CASSLAGSGNTIYF. CDR3 nucleotide sequence: TGCGCCAGCAGCTTAGCAGGCTCTGGAAACACCATATATTTT.